This note documents a single T cell receptor beta chain sequence. This CDR3 region has 12 residues. The germline V gene has CDR1 MDHEN and CDR2 SYDVKM. Trimming pared 8 bases from V and 7 bases from J, leaving 14 bases between. These data originate in a study of cytomegalovirus exposure and HLA in healthy donors. Only in-frame clones appear in the TCRdb table, and some are missing; sequencing was by immunoSEQ multiplex PCR. The table records 55,000 to 70,000 clones, over 90% of them present only once. The clonotype originates from a man between 18 and 29 years old in good health and CMV-seronegative. V and J are TRBV28 and TRBJ1-2, with a possible D match to TRBD1 (6 bases). Specimen: PBMCs. In DNA form, the CDR3 reads TGTGCCAGCGTGGACAGTTTAACTGGCTACACCTTC. Translation: CASVDSLTGYTF.